The 26 T cell receptor beta chains below all came from one sample that was sequenced in a study of OX40 agonist ivuxolimab in advanced cancers. Sequenced by immunoSEQ multiplex PCR; TCRdb stores in-frame clones only, minus some. Here the sample spans about 20,000 clones, around nine tenths being singletons. Sequenced material: CD4+ or CD8+ T cells sorted from blood, taken in a trial of the OX40 agonist ivuxolimab. These receptors originate from an adult with an advanced solid tumor such as melanoma, head and neck, liver or kidney cancer.

The chain is built from TRBV2 and TRBJ2-4; tentative D call: TRBD1 (6 bases). Trimming stripped 2 bases from V and 8 bases from J, with 16 bases between. The CDR3 runs to 15 residues. The V gene's germline CDR1 is SNHLY and CDR2 FYNNEI. CDR3 amino acids: CASSERLGAEDIQYF. The CDR3 DNA reads as TGTGCCAGCAGTGAAAGGTTGGGGGCAGAGGACATTCAGTACTTC.

The sample holds one count of this clone. This chain links TRBV27 with TRBJ2-7; 8 bases align to TRBD1. The CDR3 spans 14 residues. With 3 bases clipped from V and 6 bases from J, the junction kept 7 bases outside the gene matches. Germline V lookup: CDR1 MNHEY, CDR2 SMNVEV (reference sequence). DNA of the CDR3: TGTGCCAGCAGTTTCGGTCAGGGGGCCCTCGAGCAGTACTTC. Translated, it gives CASSFGQGALEQYF.

The chain recombines TRBV6-5 with TRBJ1-2; perhaps TRBD1 as D (5 bases). Trimming pared 7 bases from V and 7 bases from J, leaving 13 bases between. CDR1 is MNHEY and CDR2 is SVGAGI in the germline V gene. This CDR3 contains 12 residues. The CDR3 reads CASINPGVGYTF. The CDR3 bases are TGTGCCAGCATCAACCCGGGGGTTGGCTACACCTTC.

The chain employs TRBV30 and TRBJ2-1, with TRBD1 matching over 7 bases. The germline CDR1 and CDR2 sequences are GTSNPN and SVGIG (reference sequence). V shed 2 bases and J 2 bases; nucleotides not matched to a gene: 6. The length of the CDR3 is 15 residues. The CDR3 DNA is TGTGCCTGGAGTACCACAGGGGTTACCTACAATGAGCAGTTCTTC. It specifies CAWSTTGVTYNEQFF.

The chain couples TRBV27 to TRBJ2-3; the match to TRBD2 covers 13 bases. V lost 4 bases and J lost 2; bases outside the gene matches: 9. The germline gives CDR1 MNHEY, CDR2 SMNVEV (reference sequence). The CDR3 is made up of 18 amino acids. CDR3 DNA: TGTGCCAGCAGTTGGGGACTAGCGGGGTTGGGGTTCACAGATACGCAGTATTTT. This translates into CASSWGLAGLGFTDTQYF.

The chain couples TRBV10-3 to TRBJ1-1; possible D gene TRBD1, 6 bases. CDR3 length: 16 residues. Germline V gene sequence: CDR1 ENHRY, CDR2 SYGVKD. V lost 1 base and J 6 bases, leaving 18 bases between the germline ends. The DNA for the CDR3 is TGTGCCATCAGTGAGTTCGGACAGTGGGGTAGGCCTGAAGCTTTCTTT. It translates to CAISEFGQWGRPEAFF.

The chain links TRBV7-9 to TRBJ2-5, with 8 bases aligning to TRBD1. V was clipped by 5 bases and J by 5 bases; unmatched bases: 16. Per the germline V gene, CDR1 is SEHNR and CDR2 is FQNEAQ (reference sequence). There are 17 residues in the CDR3. CDR3 protein: CASSLRPGGDNGETQYF. CDR3 sequence (DNA): TGTGCCAGCAGCCTCCGACCAGGGGGCGACAATGGGGAGACCCAGTACTTC.

This sequence joins TRBV19 and TRBJ1-1; 7 bases are shared with TRBD1. Germline values: CDR1 LNHDA, CDR2 SQIVND (reference sequence). This CDR3 region has 15 residues. V lost 5 bases to trimming and J lost 6 bases; unmatched junction nucleotides: 12. The CDR3 sequence is CASSGRTGENSEAFF. The CDR3 DNA sequence: TGTGCCAGTAGTGGCCGCACAGGGGAAAACTCTGAAGCTTTCTTT.

This chain uses TRBV4-2 with TRBJ2-1, with TRBD2 matching 10 bases. The CDR3 is 15 residues long. The ends lost 4 bases at V and 6 bases at J; junction bases unmatched: 6. In germline, CDR1 is LGHNA, CDR2 YNFKEQ. CDR3 DNA sequence: TGTGCCAGCAGCCCCAGGACTAGCGGCGGCAATGAGCAGTTCTTC. This encodes CASSPRTSGGNEQFF.

In this sample, this clone turned up once. V and J are TRBV27 and TRBJ2-5; 7 nucleotides line up with TRBD1. The trim removed 8 bases at V and 7 bases at J, leaving 13 bases unmatched. The germline CDR1 and CDR2 sequences are MNHEY and SMNVEV (reference sequence). The CDR3 is 14 amino acids. The CDR3: CASSSFTGDGTQYF. For the CDR3, the DNA is TGTGCCAGCTCCTCCTTTACAGGGGATGGGACCCAGTACTTC.

There are a few counts of this clone. J is TRBJ1-1 and V is TRBV7-6, with D possibly being TRBD1 (5 bases). Per germline, CDR1 SGHVS and CDR2 FNYEAQ. V dropped 2 bases and J dropped 7 bases, with 8 bases sitting between them. This CDR3 comprises 12 residues. The DNA for the CDR3 is TGTGCCAGCAGCTTACAGGGTGGTGAAGCTTTCTTT. Its translation: CASSLQGGEAFF.

This chain uses TRBV30 with TRBJ2-1; D call uncertain. Germline-derived CDR1 and CDR2 are GTSNPN and SVGIG (reference sequence). The germline V and J ends were trimmed by 1 base and 3 bases, with 10 bases remaining between them. CDR3 size: 14 residues. CDR3 sequence reads: CAWSAQALYNEQFF. In DNA, the CDR3 is TGTGCCTGGAGTGCCCAGGCGCTCTACAATGAGCAGTTCTTC.

The J gene is TRBJ2-5, the V gene TRBV25-1, with D perhaps being TRBD1 or TRBD2 (5 bases each). The CDR3 length is 15 residues. Germline V gene lookup returns CDR1 MGHDK and CDR2 SYGVNS. V lost 3 bases to trimming and J lost 0 bases, with 11 bases between them. The CDR3 DNA reads TGTGCCAGCAGTGATCGTGGGACCTACCAAGAGACCCAGTACTTC. This sequence encodes CASSDRGTYQETQYF.

This rearrangement joins TRBV19 to TRBJ1-5, with TRBD1 matching 7 bases. The CDR3 is 16 amino acids. The V and J ends lost 5 bases and 11 bases, in that order; junction bases with no gene match: 18. Germline assignment: CDR1 LNHDA and CDR2 SQIVND (reference sequence). The CDR3 sequence is CASSPQGGDIIAAQHF. The CDR3 DNA reads TGTGCCAGTAGTCCCCAGGGGGGGGACATCATAGCCGCCCAGCATTTT.

The V call is TRBV4-1, the J call TRBJ2-1; 8 nucleotides match TRBD2. J gave up 3 bases and V 0 bases, and 1 base lay outside the gene matches. The CDR3 sequence is 15 residues long. Germline CDR1 reads MGHRA; CDR2 reads YSYEKL. CDR3 protein: CASSQDTSGYNEQFF. The CDR3 region has the DNA TGCGCCAGCAGCCAAGACACTAGCGGCTACAATGAGCAGTTCTTC.

The chain joins TRBV5-8 to TRBJ1-6; 12 bases agree with TRBD1. The germline V gene has CDR1 SGHTS and CDR2 YDEGEE. This CDR3 has 19 residues. V lost 5 bases and J lost 7; bases outside the gene matches: 16. The CDR3 sequence: CASRPLTGTGGRINSPLHF. Written as DNA, the CDR3 is TGTGCCAGCAGGCCACTCACCGGGACAGGGGGCCGAATCAATTCACCCCTCCACTTT.

This clone was picked up a small number of times. Here the CDR3 reads CAISESEISEAFF. DNA for the CDR3: TGTGCCATCAGTGAGTCTGAGATCTCTGAAGCTTTCTTT. The chain links TRBV10-3 to TRBJ1-1, with D hard to call. This CDR3 spans 13 amino acids. With 0 bases removed from V and 6 bases from J, the gap between germline ends came to 8 bases. CDR1 is ENHRY and CDR2 is SYGVKD in the germline V gene.

The chain combines TRBV27 with TRBJ1-6; D call uncertain. Per germline, CDR1 MNHEY and CDR2 SMNVEV (reference sequence). V dropped 3 bases and J dropped 8 bases, with 8 bases sitting between them. The CDR3 spans 13 residues. The CDR3 sequence is CASSLGTHSPLHF. The CDR3 DNA reads as TGTGCCAGCAGTTTGGGTACCCATTCACCCCTCCACTTT.

The chain recombines TRBV19 with TRBJ1-2, with a possible D match to TRBD1 (5 bases). This CDR3 comprises 15 residues. V lost 1 base to trimming and J lost 4 bases, with 13 bases between them. The germline CDR1 and CDR2 sequences are LNHDA and SQIVND (reference sequence). For the CDR3, the DNA is TGTGCCAGTAGTATAGGTGGCAGGGACTCCTATGGCTACACCTTC. Amino acid sequence: CASSIGGRDSYGYTF. Based on the CDR3 plus reference TRBV19 and TRBJ1-2, the full variable domain is DGGITQSPKYLFRKEGQNVTLSCEQNLNHDAMYWYRQDPGQGLRLIYYSQIVNDFQKGDIAEGYSVSREKKESFPLTVTSAQKNPTAFYLCASSIGGRDSYGYTFGSGTRLTVV.

V gene TRBV19 combines with J gene TRBJ2-3; a possible D gene is TRBD1 (5 bases). Germline CDR1 reads LNHDA; CDR2 reads SQIVND (reference sequence). V gave up 3 bases and J gave up 2 bases, with 9 bases separating them. This CDR3 has 14 residues. The CDR3 sequence is CASSIDRYTDTQYF. The CDR3 region has the DNA TGTGCCAGTAGTATTGACAGATACACAGATACGCAGTATTTT.

This clone was observed a handful of times. This chain links TRBV10-3 with TRBJ2-1; D possibly corresponds to TRBD2 (5 bases). This CDR3 is 14 amino acids long. Trimming left V 2 bases short and J 4 bases short, with 9 bases between. CDR1 is ENHRY and CDR2 is SYGVKD in the germline V gene. Written as DNA, the CDR3 is TGTGCCATCAGTGAGAAGGAGGAATACAATGAGCAGTTCTTC. It specifies CAISEKEEYNEQFF.

The rearrangement uses TRBV5-1 and TRBJ2-2, with 7 bases identical to TRBD1. The germline V gene encodes CDR1 SGHRS and CDR2 YFSETQ. This CDR3 is 17 amino acids long. V shed 2 bases and J 3 bases; nucleotides not matched to a gene: 10. CDR3 sequence (DNA): TGCGCCAGCAGCTTCTTAAGTGGACAGGACTACACCGGGGAGCTGTTTTTT. Protein sequence: CASSFLSGQDYTGELFF.

The chain couples TRBV23-1 to TRBJ2-5; no reliable D call. TRBV23-1 is sorted into the ORF group, with uncertain function. The germline V and J ends were trimmed by 3 bases and 5 bases, with 10 bases remaining between them. The CDR3 contains 13 residues. Here the CDR3 DNA reads TGCGCCAGCAGTCATAAGGTTGAGGAGACCCAGTACTTC. Encoded protein: CASSHKVEETQYF.

The rearrangement joins TRBV4-2 to TRBJ2-1, with D possibly TRBD1 on 6 matching bases. The germline gives CDR1 LGHNA, CDR2 YNFKEQ. CDR3 length: 15 residues. Trimming left V 1 base short and J 3 bases short, with 10 bases between. The CDR3 loop is CASSQVDSYYNEQFF. CDR3 coding DNA: TGTGCCAGCAGCCAAGTGGACAGCTACTACAATGAGCAGTTCTTC.

The chain is built from TRBV6-1 and TRBJ1-2; possibly TRBD1 for D (6 bases). V lost 6 bases to trimming and J lost 3 bases, with 11 bases between them. Germline V gene data show CDR1 as MNHNS and CDR2 as SASEGT. The CDR3 covers 13 residues. CDR3 DNA: TGTGCCAGCAGGGAGACAGGATACTATGGCTACACCTTC. This codes for CASRETGYYGYTF.

The chain couples TRBV23-1 to TRBJ2-7; maybe TRBD1 (6 bases). TRBV23-1 is placed among ORFs of uncertain function. V dropped 5 bases and J dropped 4 bases, with 12 bases sitting between them. This CDR3 is built from 13 residues. The CDR3 here is CASSSRDKYEQYF. In DNA form, the CDR3 reads TGCGCCAGCAGTTCCCGGGACAAATACGAGCAGTACTTC.